The clone carrying this T cell receptor beta chain was seen a few times. CDR1 and CDR2 from the germline V gene are SGHAT and FQNNGV. The CDR3 runs 15 residues. V dropped 3 bases and J dropped 13; count of bases not matched to a gene: 10. The data were obtained in a study of control samples from healthy donors and cancer patients. Clones were sequenced by immunoSEQ multiplex PCR, and TCRdb holds only the in-frame ones, with some missing. Of around 90,000 clones in the sample, roughly nine tenths were seen once. This receptor was obtained from a man aged 30 to 45 in good health. The J gene is TRBJ2-1, the V gene TRBV11-2; 12 positions match TRBD2. The sample comprised blood. DNA of the CDR3: TGTGCCAGCAGCTTGGTTTCTAGCGGGGGGGCGGCCCAGTTCTTC. The encoded protein is CASSLVSSGGAAQFF.